This passage covers 31 T cell receptor beta chains from one sample sequenced in a study of cytomegalovirus exposure and HLA in healthy donors. In the PCR, 60 Vbeta and 13 Jbeta primers were used. The protocol was immunoSEQ multiplex PCR, while the TCRdb copy is restricted to in-frame clones and leaves out a portion. The sample includes about 130,000 clones, 75% to 85% of them seen just once. Sequencing used PBMCs. These receptors all stem from a woman in her forties in good health and CMV-seronegative.

The chain recombines TRBV27 with TRBJ1-4, with D hard to call. This CDR3 has 12 residues. CDR1 and CDR2 (germline): MNHEY, SMNVEV (reference sequence). The V end was cut by 3 bases, the J end by 11 bases, with 10 bases between. CDR3 bases: TGTGCCAGCAGTTTTCGCGAGGGTAAACTGTTTTTT. Translating gives CASSFREGKLFF.

The chain combines TRBV10-3 with TRBJ2-7, with 16 positions matching TRBD2. CDR3 size: 17 residues. V lost 2 bases and J lost 7; bases outside the gene matches: 8. Germline-derived CDR1 and CDR2 are ENHRY and SYGVKD. The CDR3 DNA follows: TGTGCCATCAGTGAGAAAGGGACTAGCGGGAGGGGCTTGGAGCAGTACTTC. It translates to CAISEKGTSGRGLEQYF.

The chain carries TRBV4-1 and TRBJ2-5, with D unresolved. The CDR3 is 14 residues long. Germline CDR1 is MGHRA and CDR2 is YSYEKL. Trimming pared 0 bases from V and 1 base from J, leaving 6 bases between. CDR3 loop: CASSQDPSQETQYF. Written as DNA, the CDR3 is TGCGCCAGCAGCCAAGATCCTAGCCAAGAGACCCAGTACTTC.

This clone was seen only a few times. The rearrangement joins TRBV13 to TRBJ2-1, with 15 positions matching TRBD2. From germline, CDR1 is PRHDT and CDR2 FYEKMQ (reference sequence). Trimming cost V 0 bases and J 9 bases; bases outside gene matches: 9. CDR3 size: 18 residues. The CDR3 protein is CASSLGGLAGGHSGEQFF. CDR3 DNA sequence: TGTGCCAGCAGCTTAGGGGGACTAGCGGGGGGCCACTCTGGTGAGCAGTTCTTC.

The table lists this clone with a few counts. V is TRBV9 and J is TRBJ2-5; D gene uncertain. Trimming cost V 0 bases and J 1 base, with 13 bases left between them. CDR3 length equals 16 residues. Germline V gene data show CDR1 as SGDLS and CDR2 as YYNGEE. The CDR3 DNA is TGTGCCAGCAGCGTAGGCTCCCAGGTTATCCAAGAGACCCAGTACTTC. Residues: CASSVGSQVIQETQYF.

V gene TRBV2 combines with J gene TRBJ2-7, with no clear D. Trimming stripped 7 bases from V and 0 bases from J, with 16 bases between. The CDR3 is 15 amino acids. Per the germline V gene, CDR1 is SNHLY and CDR2 is FYNNEI. The CDR3 sequence is CASIGTAGSSYEQYF. CDR3 in DNA: TGTGCCAGCATCGGAACAGCCGGCTCCTCCTACGAGCAGTACTTC.

The chain recombines TRBV28 with TRBJ1-2; D is undetermined. The germline V gene has CDR1 MDHEN and CDR2 SYDVKM. Trimming removed 7 bases from V and 1 base from J, with 13 bases in between. The CDR3 totals 14 residues. CDR3 nucleotides: TGTGCCAGCAACTCCCCAGGTCTTAACTATGGCTACACCTTC. As protein: CASNSPGLNYGYTF.

This chain links TRBV19 with TRBJ1-6; 8 nucleotides align to TRBD1. The CDR3 is 14 residues long. The junction had 4 bases not matched to a gene; V was cut back by 3 bases and J by 9 bases. Germline values: CDR1 LNHDA, CDR2 SQIVND (reference sequence). The CDR3 DNA follows: TGTGCCAGTAGTATTGGACAGGGTATTTCACCCCTCCACTTT. The encoded protein is CASSIGQGISPLHF.

The rearrangement uses TRBV5-6 and TRBJ2-3; 9 bases are a match to TRBD2. This CDR3 contains 18 residues. Germline-derived CDR1 and CDR2 are SGHDT and YYEEEE. V was clipped by 4 bases and J by 3 bases; unmatched bases: 15. The CDR3 DNA sequence: TGTGCCAGCAGCCTTGGCGGGGCGGGGGGGCTATGGACAGATACGCAGTATTTT. The encoded protein is CASSLGGAGGLWTDTQYF.

The chain employs TRBV2 and TRBJ1-6; 12 bases are shared with TRBD1. The V gene end was trimmed by 8 bases and the J gene end by 10 bases; junction bases not matched to a gene: 6. Germline V CDR1 and CDR2: SNHLY, FYNNEI. The CDR3 loop spans 14 amino acids. CDR3 nucleotide sequence: TGTGCCAGCGGGGGACAGGGGGCTGGATCACCCCTCCACTTT. Encoded protein: CASGGQGAGSPLHF. The full variable domain, rest sourced from reference TRBV2 and TRBJ1-6, is EPEVTQTPSHQVTQMGQEVILRCVPISNHLYFYWYRQILGQKVEFLVSFYNNEISEKSEIFDDQFSVERPDGSNFTLKIRSTKLEDSAMYFCASGGQGAGSPLHFGNGTRLTVT.

This chain links TRBV7-3 with TRBJ1-1; D is possibly TRBD1 (5 bases). The CDR3 sequence is 14 residues long. Germline assignment: CDR1 SGHTA and CDR2 FQGTGA. The V end lost 3 bases, the J end lost 4 bases, and 12 bases lay between the germline ends. The CDR3 is CASSLGGRGTEAFF. As DNA, the CDR3 is TGTGCCAGCAGCTTGGGGGGAAGGGGCACTGAAGCTTTCTTT.

This clone was detected once. V and J are TRBV7-9 and TRBJ2-3, with TRBD2 matching 10 bases. The CDR3 extends over 13 amino acids. The V gene end was trimmed by 11 bases and the J gene end by 5 bases; junction bases not matched to a gene: 7. The germline V gene encodes CDR1 SEHNR and CDR2 FQNEAQ (reference sequence). The CDR3 here is CAWEIAGGDTQYF. For the CDR3, the DNA is TGTGCCTGGGAGATAGCGGGGGGAGATACGCAGTATTTT.

The V and J genes are TRBV6-1 and TRBJ2-7; possible D gene TRBD2, 6 bases. Germline CDR1 and CDR2: MNHNS and SASEGT. The CDR3 is made up of 15 amino acids. Deletions cut 1 base from V and 2 bases from J, with 12 bases between. The CDR3 DNA sequence: TGTGCCAGCAGTGAAGTCGGCGGGGTCGCCTACGAGCAGTACTTC. Translated: CASSEVGGVAYEQYF.

The chain couples TRBV7-9 to TRBJ1-6, with 9 bases that match TRBD1. The CDR3 runs 16 residues. With 4 bases clipped from V and 4 bases from J, the junction kept 5 bases outside the gene matches. Germline CDR1 reads SEHNR; CDR2 reads FQNEAQ (reference sequence). The CDR3 nucleotides read TGTGCCAGCAGCTCAAACAGGGGGCCGTATAATTCACCCCTCCACTTT. Translating gives CASSSNRGPYNSPLHF. Looking up the rest from reference TRBV7-9 and TRBJ1-6 gives the full variable domain: DTGVSQNPRHKITKRGQNVTFRCDPISEHNRLYWYRQTLGQGPEFLTYFQNEAQLEKSRLLSDRFSAERPKGSFSTLEIQRTEQGDSAMYLCASSSNRGPYNSPLHFGNGTRLTVT.

The gene calls are TRBV18 and TRBJ1-6, with a weak D call TRBD1 (5 bases). With 3 bases removed from V and 8 bases from J, the gap between germline ends came to 14 bases. The germline V gene has CDR1 KGHSH and CDR2 LQKENI. The CDR3 loop spans 15 amino acids. DNA for the CDR3: TGTGCCAGCTCACCCTCAGGGCTCCCGGATTCACCCCTCCACTTT. Residues: CASSPSGLPDSPLHF.

The chain links TRBV16 to TRBJ1-5; 7 nucleotides agree with TRBD1. The junction had 15 bases not matched to a gene; V was cut back by 5 bases and J by 5 bases. CDR3 length: 17 amino acids. Germline V CDR1 and CDR2: KGHSY, FQNENV. This CDR3 reads CASSSPKGARTHQPQHF. In DNA, the CDR3 is TGTGCCAGCAGCTCCCCAAAGGGGGCGAGGACCCATCAGCCCCAGCATTTT.

The rearrangement joins TRBV5-6 to TRBJ1-2; 9 bases align to TRBD1. CDR1 and CDR2 from the germline V gene are SGHDT and YYEEEE. With V trimmed by 4 bases and J by 4 bases, 20 bases remained unmatched. CDR3 size: 19 residues. Here the CDR3 reads CASSPKEGTGRPGLYGYTF. CDR3 nucleotides: TGTGCCAGCAGCCCCAAGGAAGGGACAGGGCGCCCCGGGCTCTATGGCTACACCTTC.

This sequence joins TRBV13 and TRBJ2-3; 12 bases match TRBD1. This CDR3 is 16 amino acids long. The V and J ends lost 4 bases and 5 bases, in that order; junction bases with no gene match: 7. Germline V gene sequence: CDR1 PRHDT, CDR2 FYEKMQ (reference sequence). This chain's CDR3 is CASSSRDRGRGDTQYF. The CDR3 DNA reads TGTGCCAGCAGCTCCCGGGACAGGGGGCGAGGAGATACGCAGTATTTT.

CDR3 coding DNA: TGCGCCAGCAGCCAAGATCAGTCCGACAGGGACCAAGAGACCCAGTACTTC. Protein: CASSQDQSDRDQETQYF. This chain links TRBV4-1 with TRBJ2-5, with 7 bases fitting TRBD1. CDR1 is MGHRA, CDR2 YSYEKL, per germline. The CDR3 covers 17 residues. V dropped 0 bases and J dropped 0; count of bases not matched to a gene: 7.

V usage is TRBV7-9 and J usage is TRBJ2-3; 8 nucleotides line up with TRBD2. Germline trimming cut 4 bases from V and 2 bases from J; bases unmatched to any gene: 5. In germline, CDR1 is SEHNR, CDR2 FQNEAQ (reference sequence). CDR3 length: 15 residues. The CDR3 DNA reads TGTGCCAGCAGCTCCACTAGCGGCAACACAGATACGCAGTATTTT. Protein sequence: CASSSTSGNTDTQYF.

J is TRBJ2-2 and V is TRBV4-1; TRBD2 matches 14 bases. The CDR3 sequence is 22 residues long. The trim removed 0 bases at V and 1 base at J, leaving 13 bases unmatched. From germline, CDR1 is MGHRA and CDR2 YSYEKL. The CDR3 reads CASSQEFPPGLAGAVNTGELFF. Written as DNA, the CDR3 is TGCGCCAGCAGCCAAGAGTTTCCCCCGGGACTAGCGGGGGCCGTGAACACCGGGGAGCTGTTTTTT.

J is TRBJ1-6 and V is TRBV6-5; 7 positions match TRBD1. Per the germline V gene, CDR1 is MNHEY and CDR2 is SVGAGI. This CDR3 has 14 residues. J gave up 7 bases and V 6 bases, and 6 bases lay outside the gene matches. For the CDR3, the DNA is TGTGCCAGCAGGTATACAGGGGAGAATTCACCCCTCCACTTT. This sequence encodes CASRYTGENSPLHF.

This clone was counted a single time. The chain carries TRBV18 and TRBJ1-6, with 9 nucleotides matching TRBD1. V lost 2 bases and J lost 6; bases outside the gene matches: 5. Germline V lookup: CDR1 KGHSH, CDR2 LQKENI. The CDR3 length is 16 residues. CDR3 sequence (DNA): TGTGCCAGCTCACCAAACAGGGGGCCCATTAATTCACCCCTCCACTTT. This sequence encodes CASSPNRGPINSPLHF.

The chain employs TRBV6-4 and TRBJ1-5; 7 bases agree with TRBD1. From germline, CDR1 is MRHNA and CDR2 SNTAGT. Losses at the gene ends were 3 bases for V and 7 bases for J; bases not matched to a gene: 6. This CDR3 is 14 amino acids long. Written as DNA, the CDR3 is TGTGCCAGCAGTGAGGGGACAGAGGGGCAGCCCCAGCATTTT. Protein product: CASSEGTEGQPQHF.

The V call is TRBV4-1, the J call TRBJ2-1, with 9 bases lining up with TRBD2. This CDR3 comprises 12 residues. J gave up 13 bases and V 4 bases, and 5 bases lay outside the gene matches. Per the germline V gene, CDR1 is MGHRA and CDR2 is YSYEKL. The CDR3 coding sequence is TGCGCCAGCAGCCTAGCGGGGGAGGGTCAGTTCTTC. This codes for CASSLAGEGQFF.

The chain's CDR3 is CASSRGELGEKLFF. Here the CDR3 DNA reads TGCGCCAGCAGCCGTGGGGAGCTTGGTGAAAAACTGTTTTTT. This chain connects TRBV4-1 to TRBJ1-4; D remains ambiguous. The CDR3 spans 14 residues. Germline V gene lookup returns CDR1 MGHRA and CDR2 YSYEKL. The V gene lost 4 bases and the J gene lost 7 bases, with 13 bases spanning the gap.

This sequence joins TRBV5-1 and TRBJ2-5; 11 bases line up with TRBD2. Germline V gives CDR1 SGHRS, CDR2 YFSETQ. With V trimmed by 1 base and J by 2 bases, 4 bases remained unmatched. This CDR3 region has 16 residues. The CDR3 protein is CASSLIPSGGQETQYF. CDR3 in DNA: TGCGCCAGCAGCTTGATACCTAGCGGGGGGCAAGAGACCCAGTACTTC.

The V call is TRBV7-2, the J call TRBJ2-3; a possible D gene is TRBD1 (5 bases). This CDR3 has 17 amino acids. The V gene's germline CDR1 is SGHTA and CDR2 FQGNSA. V gave up 5 bases and J gave up 1 base, with 19 bases separating them. The CDR3 region has the DNA TGTGCCAGCAGCGCCCAACCCATGACAGCACGCACAGATACGCAGTATTTT. Its translation is CASSAQPMTARTDTQYF.

The J gene is TRBJ1-1, the V gene TRBV4-1, with D hard to call. The CDR3 has 13 residues. CDR1 and CDR2 (germline): MGHRA, YSYEKL. Trimming shortened V by 1 base and J by 1 base, and 4 bases separated the two germline ends. The CDR3 nucleotides read TGCGCCAGCAGCCAAGGGGCGAACACTGAAGCTTTCTTT. Its protein is CASSQGANTEAFF.

The chain employs TRBV10-3 and TRBJ2-7; a possible D gene is TRBD2 (6 bases). The CDR3 loop spans 12 amino acids. Trimming stripped 4 bases from V and 6 bases from J, with 10 bases between. CDR1 and CDR2 (germline): ENHRY, SYGVKD. The CDR3 reads CAISAPGGEQYF. The CDR3 coding sequence is TGTGCCATCAGTGCCCCCGGGGGCGAGCAGTACTTC.

The chain links TRBV7-9 to TRBJ2-5, with 8 bases matching TRBD1. V lost 5 bases to trimming and J lost 5 bases; unmatched junction nucleotides: 13. From germline, CDR1 is SEHNR and CDR2 FQNEAQ (reference sequence). The CDR3 loop spans 16 amino acids. The CDR3 here is CASSTRTGMETETQYF. CDR3 coding DNA: TGTGCCAGCAGCACCCGGACAGGGATGGAGACGGAGACCCAGTACTTC.